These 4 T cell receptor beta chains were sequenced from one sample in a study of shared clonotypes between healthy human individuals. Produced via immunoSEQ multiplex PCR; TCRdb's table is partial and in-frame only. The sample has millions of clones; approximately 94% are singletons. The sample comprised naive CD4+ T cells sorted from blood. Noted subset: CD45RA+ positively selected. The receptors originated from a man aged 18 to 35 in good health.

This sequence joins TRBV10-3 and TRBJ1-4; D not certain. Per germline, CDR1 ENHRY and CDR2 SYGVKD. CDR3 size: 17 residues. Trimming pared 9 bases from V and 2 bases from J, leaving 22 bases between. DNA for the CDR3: TGTGCCATACCGAGGAGGGCCGGGGATTTCACTAATGAAAAACTGTTTTTT. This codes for CAIPRRAGDFTNEKLFF.

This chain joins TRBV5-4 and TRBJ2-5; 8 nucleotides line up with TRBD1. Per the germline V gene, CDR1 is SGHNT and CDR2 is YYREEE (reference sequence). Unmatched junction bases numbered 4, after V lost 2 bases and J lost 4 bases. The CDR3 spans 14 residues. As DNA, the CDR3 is TGTGCCAGCAGCTTTAGGCAGGGGGCAGAGACCCAGTACTTC. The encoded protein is CASSFRQGAETQYF.

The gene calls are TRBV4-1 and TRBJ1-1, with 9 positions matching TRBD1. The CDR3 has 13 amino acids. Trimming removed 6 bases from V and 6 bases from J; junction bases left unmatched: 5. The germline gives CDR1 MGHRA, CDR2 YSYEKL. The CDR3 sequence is CASRGTGRAEAFF. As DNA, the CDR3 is TGCGCCAGCAGGGGGACAGGGCGCGCTGAAGCTTTCTTT.

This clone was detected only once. As DNA, the CDR3 is TGTGCCAGCAGCCATACTCCGGGACTAGCGGGATCCTCCTACGAGCAGTACTTC. Its translation: CASSHTPGLAGSSYEQYF. The J gene is TRBJ2-7, the V gene TRBV7-8; 13 bases fit TRBD2. Germline CDR1 and CDR2: SGHVS and FQNEAQ. The junction had 10 bases not matched to a gene; V was cut back by 5 bases and J by 0 bases. This CDR3 contains 18 residues.